This T cell receptor beta chain was identified in a study of OX40 agonist ivuxolimab in advanced cancers. Some clones are missing from TCRdb's copy, which holds only in-frame ones; the method was immunoSEQ multiplex PCR. The sample contains about 100,000 clones, about nine tenths of which appear only once. The clonotype comes from an adult with an advanced solid tumor such as melanoma, head and neck, liver or kidney cancer. The specimen comprised CD4+ or CD8+ T cells sorted from blood, sampled in a trial of the OX40 agonist ivuxolimab.

The CDR3 spells CASSLASGGTDTQYF. DNA for the CDR3: TGCGCCAGCAGCTTGGCCAGTGGGGGAACAGATACGCAGTATTTT. The chain is built from TRBV5-1 and TRBJ2-3, with D perhaps given as TRBD1 or TRBD2 (5 bases each). Germline CDR1 reads SGHRS; CDR2 reads YFSETQ. This CDR3 is 15 amino acids long. V was shortened by 0 bases and J by 3 bases, with 11 bases between the two germline ends.